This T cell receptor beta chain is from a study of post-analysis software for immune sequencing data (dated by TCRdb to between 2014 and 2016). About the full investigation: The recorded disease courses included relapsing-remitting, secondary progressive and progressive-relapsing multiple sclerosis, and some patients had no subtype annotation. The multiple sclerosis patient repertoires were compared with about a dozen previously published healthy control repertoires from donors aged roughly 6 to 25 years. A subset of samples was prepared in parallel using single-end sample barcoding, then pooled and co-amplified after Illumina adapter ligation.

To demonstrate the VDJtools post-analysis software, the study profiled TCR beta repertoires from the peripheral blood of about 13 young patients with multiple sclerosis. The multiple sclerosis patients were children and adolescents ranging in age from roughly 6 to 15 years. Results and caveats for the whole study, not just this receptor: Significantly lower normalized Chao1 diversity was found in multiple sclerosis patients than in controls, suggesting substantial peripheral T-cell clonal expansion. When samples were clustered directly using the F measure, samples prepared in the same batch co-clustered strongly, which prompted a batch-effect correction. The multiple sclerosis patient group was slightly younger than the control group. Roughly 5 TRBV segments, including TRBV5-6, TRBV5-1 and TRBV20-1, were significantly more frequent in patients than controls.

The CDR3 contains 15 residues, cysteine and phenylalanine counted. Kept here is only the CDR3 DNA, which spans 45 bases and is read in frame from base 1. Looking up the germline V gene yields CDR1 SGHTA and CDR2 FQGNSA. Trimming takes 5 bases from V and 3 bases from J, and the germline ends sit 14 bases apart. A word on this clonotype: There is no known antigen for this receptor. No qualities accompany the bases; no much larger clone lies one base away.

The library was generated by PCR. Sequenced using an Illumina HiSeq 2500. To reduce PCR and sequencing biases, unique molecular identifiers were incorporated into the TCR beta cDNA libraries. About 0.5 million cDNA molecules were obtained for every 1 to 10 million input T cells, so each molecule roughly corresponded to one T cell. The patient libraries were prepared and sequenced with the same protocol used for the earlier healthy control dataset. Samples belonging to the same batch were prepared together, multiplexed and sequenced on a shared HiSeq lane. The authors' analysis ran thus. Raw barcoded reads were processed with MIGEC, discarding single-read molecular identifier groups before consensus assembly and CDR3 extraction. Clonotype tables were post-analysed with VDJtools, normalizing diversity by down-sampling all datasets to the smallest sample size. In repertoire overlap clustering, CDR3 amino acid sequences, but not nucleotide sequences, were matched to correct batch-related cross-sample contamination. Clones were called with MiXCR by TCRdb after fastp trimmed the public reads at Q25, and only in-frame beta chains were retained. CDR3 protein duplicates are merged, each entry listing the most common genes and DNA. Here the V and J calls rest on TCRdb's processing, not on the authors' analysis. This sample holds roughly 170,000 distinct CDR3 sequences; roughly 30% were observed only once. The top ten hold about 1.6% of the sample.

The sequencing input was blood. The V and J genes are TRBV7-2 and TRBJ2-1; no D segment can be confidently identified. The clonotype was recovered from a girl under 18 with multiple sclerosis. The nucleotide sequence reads TGTGCCAGCAGCCAAGGTACCTCCAACTACAATGAGCAGTTCTTC. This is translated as CASSQGTSNYNEQFF.